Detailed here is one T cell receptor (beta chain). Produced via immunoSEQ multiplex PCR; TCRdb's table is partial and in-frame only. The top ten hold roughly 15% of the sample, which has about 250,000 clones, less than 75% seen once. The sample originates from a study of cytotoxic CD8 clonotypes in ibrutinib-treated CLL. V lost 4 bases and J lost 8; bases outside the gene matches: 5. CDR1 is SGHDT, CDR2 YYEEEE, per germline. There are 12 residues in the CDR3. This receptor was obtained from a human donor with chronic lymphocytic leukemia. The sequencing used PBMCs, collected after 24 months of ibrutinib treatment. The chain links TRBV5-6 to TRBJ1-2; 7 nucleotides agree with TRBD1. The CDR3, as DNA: TGTGCCAGCAGCCTCTACAGGGGCGGCTACACCTTC. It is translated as CASSLYRGGYTF.